This TCR beta chain was captured by sequencing in a study of blood T cell repertoires in COVID-19. In the study overall: Acute and convalescent COVID-19 samples came from the United States, Italy and Spain.

This CDR3 is 12 amino acids long. In germline, CDR1 is MNHEY, CDR2 SVGAGI. The V and J ends lost 5 bases and 1 base respectively, with 5 bases between them. Assay used: immunoSEQ multiplex PCR; TCRdb lists only in-frame clones, some missing. The sample has roughly 280,000 clones, around 87% seen once. The source material was peripheral blood. The rearrangement links TRBV6-5 to TRBJ1-1, with a possible D match to TRBD1 (5 bases). This TCR came from a woman aged 55-70 years with COVID-19, enrolled during active disease. CDR3 bases: TGTGCCAGCAGTAGGGGGAACACTGAAGCTTTCTTT. This sequence encodes CASSRGNTEAFF.